The rows below give T cell receptor beta chains drawn from one sample of a study of cytomegalovirus exposure and HLA in healthy donors. Generated by immunoSEQ multiplex PCR, the TCRdb table keeps only in-frame clones and is missing some. The table lists about 140,000 clones, roughly 87% of them singletons. Material: PBMCs. The receptors shown here come from a young man in good health and CMV-seropositive. The CDR3 runs from the conserved cysteine through the conserved F or W. The D gene is left open where the match is weak. Where a row states a size, it is once, few, many or the class of an expanded clone; other rows omit it.

>-|few|TRBV5-1|TRBJ1-6
CASSLNQGSPLHF
TGCGCCAGCAGCTTAAACCAGGGCTCACCCCTCCACTTT
>-|once|TRBV19|TRBJ1-2
CASRTQGVGYGYTF
TGTGCCAGTCGAACACAGGGAGTTGGCTATGGCTACACCTTC
>-|-|TRBV4-2|TRBJ2-7
CASSQDGGGTNYEQYF
TGTGCCAGCAGCCAAGATGGTGGCGGGACCAACTACGAGCAGTACTTC
>-|few|TRBV18|TRBJ2-7
CASSPFRTAGEQYF
TGTGCCAGCTCACCATTCCGGACGGCGGGTGAGCAGTACTTC
>TRBD1|-|TRBV19|TRBJ1-6
CASNTGGNSPLHF
TGTGCCAGTAATACAGGGGGAAATTCACCCCTCCACTTT
>TRBD2|-|TRBV10-2|TRBJ2-3
CAGSTSGTDTQYF
TGCGCCGGTTCCACTAGCGGCACAGATACGCAGTATTTT
>TRBD1|-|TRBV7-3|TRBJ1-6
CASSLYDRGRDSPLHF
TGTGCCAGCAGCCTATATGACAGGGGCCGAGATTCACCCCTCCACTTT
>TRBD2|-|TRBV6-6|TRBJ2-5
CASRDASGTQETQYF
TGTGCCAGCAGAGACGCTAGCGGGACCCAAGAGACCCAGTACTTC
>-|-|TRBV7-8|TRBJ2-2
CASSPSGQRTGELFF
TGTGCCAGCAGCCCCTCGGGACAACGCACCGGGGAGCTGTTTTTT
>-|-|TRBV4-1|TRBJ1-6
CASSQAGGQGSPLHF
TGCGCCAGCAGCCAAGCCGGGGGGCAGGGATCACCCCTCCACTTT
>TRBD1|-|TRBV28|TRBJ1-1
CASSPQGYTEAFF
TGTGCCAGCAGTCCACAGGGGTACACTGAAGCTTTCTTT
>-|-|TRBV19|TRBJ1-2
CASSMKIESGYTF
TGTGCCAGTAGTATGAAAATCGAGAGTGGCTACACCTTC
>TRBD1|-|TRBV2|TRBJ2-7
CASSEARGLSYEQYF
TGTGCCAGCAGTGAAGCCAGGGGGCTCTCCTACGAGCAGTACTTC
>-|-|TRBV7-9|TRBJ1-2
CASSLVYGENYGYTF
TGTGCCAGCAGCTTAGTCTACGGGGAAAACTATGGCTACACCTTC
>-|-|TRBV6-5|TRBJ1-1
CASSYSIRPNTEAFF
TGTGCCAGCAGTTACTCGATCAGGCCGAACACTGAAGCTTTCTTT
>TRBD1|-|TRBV6-5|TRBJ1-1
CASRGQGVTEAFF
TGTGCCAGCAGGGGGCAGGGGGTCACTGAAGCTTTCTTT
>TRBD2|-|TRBV19|TRBJ2-5
CATRELAGPETQYF
TGTGCCACCAGGGAACTAGCGGGACCAGAGACCCAGTACTTC
>-|few|TRBV2|TRBJ1-1
CASSRETEAFF
TGTGCCAGCAGTAGGGAGACTGAAGCTTTCTTT
>-|-|TRBV25-1|TRBJ1-4
CASSGTASYEKLFF
TGTGCCAGCTCGGGTACCGCGAGCTATGAAAAACTGTTTTTT
>TRBD1|-|TRBV29-1|TRBJ2-1
CSAPDRGGGNEQFF
TGCAGCGCTCCTGACAGGGGCGGTGGCAATGAGCAGTTCTTC
>-|once|TRBV9|TRBJ1-2
CASSVVGEAYGYTF
TGTGCCAGCAGCGTAGTAGGAGAGGCCTATGGCTACACCTTC
>-|few|TRBV18|TRBJ1-1
CASSPGRLNTEAFF
TGTGCCAGCTCACCAGGCCGCTTGAACACTGAAGCTTTCTTT
>-|-|TRBV9|TRBJ2-1
CASSARTENEQFF
TGTGCCAGCAGCGCCCGGACAGAGAATGAGCAGTTCTTC
>-|-|TRBV6-1|TRBJ1-1
CASSESQNTEAFF
TGTGCCAGCAGTGAAAGCCAGAACACTGAAGCTTTCTTT
>TRBD1|-|TRBV2|TRBJ1-2
CATSTGASGYTF
TGTGCCACTTCTACAGGGGCGTCTGGCTACACCTTC
>TRBD2|-|TRBV7-8|TRBJ2-5
CASTLGVAGQETQYF
TGTGCCAGCACCCTGGGAGTAGCGGGGCAAGAGACCCAGTACTTC
>-|once|TRBV7-2|TRBJ1-5
CASSLERTGSNQPQHF
TGTGCCAGCAGCTTAGAGCGTACAGGGAGCAATCAGCCCCAGCATTTT
>TRBD1|-|TRBV4-1|TRBJ1-2
CASSQAGQATNYGYTF
TGCGCCAGCAGCCAAGCCGGACAGGCAACTAACTATGGCTACACCTTC
>-|-|TRBV6-5|TRBJ1-5
CASSSDRRSNQPQHF
TGTGCCAGCAGTTCCGACAGGCGCAGCAATCAGCCCCAGCATTTT
>TRBD2|-|TRBV19|TRBJ2-7
CASSIDRGSGIYEQYF
TGTGCCAGTAGTATAGATCGGGGTAGCGGGATTTACGAGCAGTACTTC
>-|-|TRBV9|TRBJ1-2
CASSATPGVSYGYTF
TGTGCCAGCAGCGCCACCCCGGGAGTCTCCTATGGCTACACCTTC
>TRBD2|-|TRBV28|TRBJ2-7
CASRFTSGRRSLYEQYF
TGTGCCAGCAGGTTTACTAGCGGTCGACGGAGCCTCTACGAGCAGTACTTC
>TRBD2|-|TRBV5-6|TRBJ2-2
CASSLAGGSVTGELFF
TGTGCCAGCAGCCTAGCGGGAGGGTCGGTCACCGGGGAGCTGTTTTTT
>TRBD2|-|TRBV5-1|TRBJ2-5
CASSSRGLGETQYF
TGCGCCAGCAGCTCCCGGGGACTAGGGGAGACCCAGTACTTC
>TRBD2|-|TRBV2|TRBJ2-1
CASSKGLAGVDEQFF
TGTGCCAGCTCTAAAGGACTAGCGGGAGTTGATGAGCAGTTCTTC
>-|-|TRBV19|TRBJ2-3
CASSFTGTTDTQYF
TGTGCCAGTAGTTTTACTGGTACCACAGATACGCAGTATTTT
>-|once|TRBV9|TRBJ1-3
CASSDSDSSGNTIYF
TGTGCCAGCAGTGACTCGGACAGTTCTGGAAACACCATATATTTT